The 4 T cell receptor beta chains presented below share a single source sample, sequenced in a study of OX40 agonist ivuxolimab in advanced cancers. Produced via immunoSEQ multiplex PCR; TCRdb's table is partial and in-frame only. The sample has 80,000 or so clones; roughly nine tenths are singletons. The sequencing used CD4+ or CD8+ T cells sorted from blood, collected in a trial of the OX40 agonist ivuxolimab. The receptor source for this set is an adult with an advanced solid tumor such as melanoma, head and neck, liver or kidney cancer.

The table lists this clone with a few counts. The chain recombines TRBV2 with TRBJ2-2; D is unclear. The CDR3 covers 12 residues. The V gene's germline CDR1 is SNHLY and CDR2 FYNNEI. V lost 6 bases and J 7 bases, leaving 9 bases between the germline ends. CDR3 nucleotides: TGTGCCAGCAGCCCCCTGGGCGGGGAGCTGTTTTTT. Translating gives CASSPLGGELFF.

This rearrangement joins TRBV6-1 to TRBJ2-3; the D gene could be TRBD1 or TRBD2 (6 bases each). Per germline, CDR1 MNHNS and CDR2 SASEGT. The CDR3 has 18 amino acids. V lost 4 bases and J 0 bases, leaving 20 bases between the germline ends. The CDR3 loop is CASSGRGHYAFSTDTQYF. The CDR3 bases are TGTGCCAGCAGTGGGCGGGGACACTACGCTTTTAGCACAGATACGCAGTATTTT.

This clone showed up just a few times. This chain uses TRBV2 with TRBJ2-7; TRBD2 might be the D (5 bases). Germline V lookup: CDR1 SNHLY, CDR2 FYNNEI. This CDR3 is 14 amino acids long. The V and J ends lost 2 bases and 4 bases respectively, with 12 bases between them. CDR3 in amino acids: CASSEWRTLYEQYF. The CDR3 DNA is TGTGCCAGCAGTGAATGGAGGACCCTATACGAGCAGTACTTC.

This clone was observed a few times. This chain uses TRBV6-1 with TRBJ1-3; the D is unclear. Germline V gives CDR1 MNHNS, CDR2 SASEGT. The CDR3 totals 14 residues. Trimming took off 8 bases at V and 0 bases at J, with 11 bases between the two ends. CDR3 DNA sequence: TGTGCCAGCCTCGCGGCGCTCTCTGGAAACACCATATATTTT. Protein product: CASLAALSGNTIYF.